The 20 T cell receptor beta chains in this list originate from one sample, sequenced in a study of blood T cell repertoires in COVID-19. Libraries were prepared by immunoSEQ multiplex PCR; TCRdb keeps only in-frame clonotypes and omits some of them. The sample has around 300,000 clones; over 80% are singletons. Sequencing input: peripheral blood. All receptors derive from a woman in her 40s with acute or convalescent COVID-19.

The table lists this clone with a count of one. The chain uses TRBV24-1 and TRBJ2-2, with D perhaps matching TRBD2 (5 bases). V shed 4 bases and J shed 5 bases, with 13 bases lying between them. CDR3 size: 15 residues. Per germline, CDR1 KGHDR and CDR2 SFDVKD. As DNA, the CDR3 is TGTGCCACCAGTGACCCTGACTACGGGACCGGGGAGCTGTTTTTT. This gives the protein CATSDPDYGTGELFF.

This clone was counted between two and nine times. The chain couples TRBV7-2 to TRBJ2-3, with D hard to call. Trimming pared 6 bases from V and 3 bases from J, leaving 7 bases between. Germline V CDR1 and CDR2: SGHTA, FQGNSA. The CDR3 contains 12 residues. This CDR3 reads CASRLRTDTQYF. The DNA of the CDR3 is TGTGCCAGCAGACTACGTACAGATACGCAGTATTTT.

This sequence joins TRBV9 and TRBJ1-3, with TRBD1 identical over 9 bases. V was clipped by 4 bases and J by 4 bases; unmatched bases: 6. This CDR3 region has 15 residues. Germline assignment: CDR1 SGDLS and CDR2 YYNGEE. DNA for the CDR3: TGTGCCAGCAGCCTAAGCGGACAGGGGGGAAACACCATATATTTT. Translation gives CASSLSGQGGNTIYF. Drawing the rest from reference TRBV9 and TRBJ1-3, the complete variable domain is DSGVTQTPKHLITATGQRVTLRCSPRSGDLSVYWYQQSLDQGLQFLIQYYNGEERAKGNILERFSAQQFPDLHSELNLSSLELGDSALYFCASSLSGQGGNTIYFGEGSWLTVV.

The chain couples TRBV5-5 to TRBJ1-5, with D hard to call. Germline loops: CDR1 SGHKS, CDR2 YYEKEE (reference sequence). The CDR3 totals 15 residues. Between the trimmed V and J ends, which lost 4 bases and 3 bases, there was a span of 14 bases. DNA for the CDR3: TGTGCCAGCAGCCCCTGGACTGAGATCAATCAGCCCCAGCATTTT. Translating it yields CASSPWTEINQPQHF. Full variable domain (remainder filled in from reference TRBV5-5 and TRBJ1-5): DAGVTQSPTHLIKTRGQQVTLRCSPISGHKSVSWYQQVLGQGPQFIFQYYEKEERGRGNFPDRFSARQFPNYSSELNVNALLLGDSALYLCASSPWTEINQPQHFGDGTRLSIL.

The genes are TRBV5-4 and TRBJ1-2, with unresolved D. V was cut by 0 bases and J by 0 bases, with 9 bases left in between. This CDR3 region has 15 residues. Germline loops: CDR1 SGHNT, CDR2 YYREEE (reference sequence). The CDR3 loop is CASSLASVTNYGYTF. The CDR3 bases are TGTGCCAGCAGCTTGGCGAGCGTCACTAACTATGGCTACACCTTC. The complete variable domain, with remaining parts taken from reference TRBV5-4 and TRBJ1-2, reads ETGVTQSPTHLIKTRGQQVTLRCSSQSGHNTVSWYQQALGQGPQFIFQYYREEENGRGNFPPRFSGLQFPNYSSELNVNALELDDSALYLCASSLASVTNYGYTFGSGTRLTVV.

The genes are TRBV10-2 and TRBJ2-7; 9 positions agree with TRBD1. Losses at the gene ends were 1 base for V and 5 bases for J; bases not matched to a gene: 6. The CDR3 runs to 15 residues. CDR1 and CDR2 (germline): WSHSY, SAAADI. The CDR3: CASSEYGGTGNEQYV. The CDR3 DNA sequence: TGCGCCAGCAGTGAGTACGGCGGGACAGGGAACGAGCAGTACGTC.

The chain combines TRBV10-2 with TRBJ2-1, with 10 bases identical to TRBD2. The trim removed 4 bases at V and 5 bases at J, leaving 5 bases unmatched. This CDR3 contains 15 residues. Per germline, CDR1 WSHSY and CDR2 SAAADI. CDR3: CASSAPAGGDNEQFF. For the CDR3, the DNA is TGCGCCAGCAGTGCCCCAGCGGGGGGGGACAATGAGCAGTTCTTC.

The chain couples TRBV6-2 or TRBV6-3 to TRBJ2-7; 8 bases map to TRBD1. This CDR3 region has 15 residues. V lost 7 bases, J lost 0 bases, and 8 bases stayed unmatched. Germline V CDR1 and CDR2: MNHEY, SVGEGT. CDR3 in amino acids: CASTPGQGRSYEQYV. The CDR3, as DNA: TGTGCCAGCACCCCCGGACAGGGTCGCTCCTACGAGCAGTACGTC.

The genes are TRBV19 and TRBJ1-5; D might be TRBD1 (5 bases). The CDR3 length is 17 residues. The germline CDR1 and CDR2 sequences are LNHDA and SQIVND (reference sequence). V was trimmed by 7 bases and J by 4 bases, leaving 23 bases between them. The CDR3 reads CASTRVPPGGGNQPQHF. The CDR3 bases are TGTGCCAGTACCCGGGTCCCGCCCGGGGGGGGGAATCAGCCCCAGCATTTT.

The chain carries TRBV27 and TRBJ1-1, with a possible D match to TRBD1 (6 bases). This CDR3 contains 15 residues. V lost 1 base and J lost 0, with 9 bases in between. Germline CDR1 is MNHEY and CDR2 is SMNVEV (reference sequence). This CDR3 is CASSLYQGMNTEAFF. In nucleotides, the CDR3 is TGTGCCAGCAGTTTATACCAGGGGATGAACACTGAAGCTTTCTTT.

The V and J genes are TRBV13 and TRBJ2-3; D is unclear. The V and J ends lost 5 bases and 10 bases respectively, with 16 bases between them. The CDR3 runs to 13 residues. Germline CDR1 PRHDT, CDR2 FYEKMQ (reference sequence). The CDR3 here is CASSPPRRPAQYF. The CDR3 region has the DNA TGTGCCAGCAGCCCTCCCCGGCGGCCAGCGCAGTATTTT.

This clone occurred once. The chain joins TRBV29-1 to TRBJ1-2; TRBD1 aligns across 9 bases. Losses at the gene ends were 1 base for V and 2 bases for J; bases not matched to a gene: 2. CDR3 length: 14 residues. Germline V CDR1 and CDR2: SQVTM, ANQGSEA. This chain's CDR3 is CSVEGQGVNYGYTF. CDR3 DNA sequence: TGCAGCGTTGAAGGACAGGGGGTCAACTATGGCTACACCTTC.

This chain joins TRBV2 and TRBJ1-3; 7 bases line up with TRBD1. The V gene end was trimmed by 6 bases and the J gene end by 0 bases; junction bases not matched to a gene: 17. The germline gives CDR1 SNHLY, CDR2 FYNNEI. The CDR3 spans 19 residues. The CDR3 DNA is TGTGCCAGCAGGCGGAGGGACAGCCCCACGACTTTCTCTGGAAACACCATATATTTT. As protein: CASRRRDSPTTFSGNTIYF.

This clone appeared a single time. The chain combines TRBV29-1 with TRBJ1-5, with 7 nucleotides matching TRBD1. J lost 0 bases, V lost 7 bases, and 9 bases had no gene match. The CDR3 extends over 15 amino acids. Germline V CDR1 and CDR2: SQVTM, ANQGSEA. For the CDR3, the DNA is TGCAGCGCCCCCGGGACAGCTCATAGCAATCAGCCCCAGCATTTT. This sequence encodes CSAPGTAHSNQPQHF.

The rearrangement joins TRBV7-6 to TRBJ1-3; 7 bases match TRBD1. The CDR3 consists of 14 residues. Germline V lookup: CDR1 SGHVS, CDR2 FNYEAQ. Trimming cost V 5 bases and J 1 base; bases outside gene matches: 2. The CDR3 region is CASSRDRSGNTIYF. As DNA, the CDR3 is TGTGCCAGCAGCCGGGACAGATCTGGAAACACCATATATTTT.

V and J are TRBV5-5 and TRBJ1-1, with 8 bases that match TRBD1. Per the germline V gene, CDR1 is SGHKS and CDR2 is YYEKEE (reference sequence). This CDR3 contains 15 residues. The V and J ends lost 4 bases and 1 base, in that order; junction bases with no gene match: 6. The CDR3 spells CASSATGTGNTEAFF. CDR3 nucleotides: TGTGCCAGCAGCGCAACCGGGACAGGGAACACTGAAGCTTTCTTT.

J is TRBJ1-2 and V is TRBV18; TRBD1 might be the D (6 bases). CDR1 KGHSH and CDR2 LQKENI come from the germline V gene. The CDR3 is 14 residues long. The ends were cut back, 0 bases at V and 8 bases at J, with 13 bases in the middle. The CDR3 loop reads CASSPPGQGKGYTF. The CDR3 region has the DNA TGTGCCAGCTCACCACCGGGGCAGGGGAAGGGCTACACCTTC.

The V call is TRBV2, the J call TRBJ1-2; 10 bases agree with TRBD1. This CDR3 has 15 amino acids. The V segment lost 3 bases and the J segment 5 bases; nucleotides outside the gene matches: 6. CDR1 and CDR2 from the germline V gene are SNHLY and FYNNEI. The chain's CDR3 is CASSEGQGPQYGYTF. The CDR3 DNA reads as TGTGCCAGCAGTGAGGGACAGGGGCCTCAATATGGCTACACCTTC.

V and J are TRBV2 and TRBJ1-1; D gene unclear. Germline V gives CDR1 SNHLY, CDR2 FYNNEI. The germline V and J ends were trimmed by 7 bases and 1 base, with 7 bases remaining between them. The CDR3 covers 12 residues. The CDR3 spells CASKFGNTEAFF. The CDR3 nucleotides read TGTGCCAGCAAGTTCGGGAACACTGAAGCTTTCTTT.

The rearrangement uses TRBV19 and TRBJ2-5, with D tentatively TRBD1 (6 bases). The length of the CDR3 is 14 residues. Trimming stripped 4 bases from V and 4 bases from J, with 13 bases between. The germline CDR1 and CDR2 sequences are LNHDA and SQIVND (reference sequence). The CDR3 sequence is CASSTSRRGETQYF. CDR3 DNA sequence: TGTGCCAGTAGTACTAGCCGCAGGGGAGAGACCCAGTACTTC. Full variable domain (rest looked up from reference TRBV19 and TRBJ2-5): DGGITQSPKYLFRKEGQNVTLSCEQNLNHDAMYWYRQDPGQGLRLIYYSQIVNDFQKGDIAEGYSVSREKKESFPLTVTSAQKNPTAFYLCASSTSRRGETQYFGPGTRLLVL.